This T cell receptor (beta chain) derives from a study of T-cell reconstitution after alpha-beta-depleted transplantation in children. Unique molecular identifiers featured in how the TCRbeta library was prepared. TCRdb recomputed calls from the PCR reads with MiXCR, one row per CDR3 protein. The data show hundreds of thousands of distinct CDR3 sequences, about 11% seen once. This clonotype was seen repeatedly, ten times or more. The CDR3 is made up of 13 amino acids. V trimming: 9 bases; J trimming: 6 bases; junction bases outside the gene matches: 4. Germline CDR1 is MDHEN and CDR2 is SYDVKM. The chain links TRBV28 to TRBJ2-7; 14 bases are shared with TRBD2. The sequencing used PBMCs from the stem cell graft donor, collected from the stem cell graft. The sequence came from a human donor who donated a stem cell graft to a child with acute myeloid leukemia. CDR3 protein: CASRTSGRREQYF. DNA for the CDR3: TGTGCCAGTAGGACTAGCGGGAGGCGCGAGCAGTACTTC.